Below, 8 T cell receptor beta chains from the same sample are listed, as sequenced in a study of blood T cells in healthy people across ages. It was with a sample-barcoded 5' primer and a J-beta primer mix that a second PCR of about 6 to 12 cycles was run. TCRdb fed the 5' RACE reads into MiXCR, producing one record per CDR3 protein. This table holds about 1 million distinct CDR3 sequences, almost 25% found once. These same records also appear under a second study, on T cells of mothers and their children.

The sample consisted of blood. The receptors here all came from a girl aged 2 to 10 in good health.

V is TRBV20-1 and J is TRBJ2-5; tentatively, D is TRBD2 (6 bases). The CDR3 loop spans 12 amino acids. Trimming took off 5 bases at V and 6 bases at J, with 13 bases between the two ends. CDR1 is DFQATT, CDR2 SNEGSKA, per germline (reference sequence). CDR3 in DNA: TGCAGTGCTCGCGGACTAATAAAGACCCAGTACTTC. Protein: CSARGLIKTQYF.

The rearrangement joins TRBV4-1 to TRBJ1-5; no definite D call. This CDR3 has 18 amino acids. V lost 0 bases to trimming and J lost 0 bases, with 15 bases between them. Germline CDR1 is MGHRA and CDR2 is YSYEKL. The CDR3 DNA reads as TGCGCCAGCAGCCAAGAATCAATCAGGACCTATAGCAATCAGCCCCAGCATTTT. It translates to CASSQESIRTYSNQPQHF.

The chain is built from TRBV4-2 and TRBJ2-2; 10 nucleotides align to TRBD2. This CDR3 has 17 residues. The germline V gene has CDR1 LGHNA and CDR2 YNFKEQ. Germline trimming cut 0 bases from V and 7 bases from J; bases unmatched to any gene: 8. The CDR3 loop reads CASSQESGGAGSGELFF. The CDR3 nucleotides are TGTGCCAGCAGCCAAGAGAGCGGGGGGGCCGGGAGCGGGGAGCTGTTTTTT.

There are a few counts of this clonotype. The junction does not match germline at one end; this may be a read error. The rearrangement uses TRBV18 and TRBJ2-5; 9 bases are a match to TRBD2. From germline, CDR1 is KGHSH and CDR2 LQKENI. CDR3 size: 15 residues. In nucleotides, the CDR3 is TGTGCCGGCTCACCACCGGGGACTAGCCGAGAGACCCAGTACTTC. Its protein product is CAGSPPGTSRETQYF.

This clonotype was seen a handful of times. The chain joins TRBV20-1 to TRBJ2-5, with D perhaps being TRBD1 or TRBD2 (5 bases each). CDR3 length: 11 amino acids. Trimming left V 3 bases short and J 5 bases short, with 7 bases between. Germline V gene data show CDR1 as DFQATT and CDR2 as SNEGSKA (reference sequence). The CDR3 DNA is TGCAGTGCTAGGGGGGATGAGACCCAGTACTTC. Protein sequence: CSARGDETQYF.

This clonotype turned up a few times. The chain joins TRBV7-2 to TRBJ2-5; either TRBD1 or TRBD2 may supply D (5 bases each). The germline CDR1 and CDR2 sequences are SGHTA and FQGNSA. This CDR3 has 14 amino acids. The V and J ends lost 1 base and 1 base respectively, with 7 bases between them. The CDR3 reads CASSLGDLQETQYF. Written as DNA, the CDR3 is TGTGCCAGCAGCTTAGGGGACCTCCAAGAGACCCAGTACTTC.

This clonotype was counted ten times or more. The J gene is TRBJ1-2, the V gene TRBV5-1, with a tentative D call TRBD1 (5 bases). This CDR3 is 12 amino acids long. Germline V gene sequence: CDR1 SGHRS, CDR2 YFSETQ. V was clipped by 3 bases and J by 4 bases, with 7 bases between them. In DNA form, the CDR3 reads TGCGCCAGCAGCTGGGACTCCTATGGCTACACCTTC. Protein sequence: CASSWDSYGYTF.

This chain uses TRBV10-1 with TRBJ1-1; no clear D gene. The V gene's germline CDR1 is WNHNN and CDR2 SYGVQD (reference sequence). This CDR3 is 14 amino acids long. Trimming took off 6 bases at V and 4 bases at J, with 15 bases between the two ends. The DNA of the CDR3 is TGCGCCAGCAGCAATCGGCTACTAGGCACTGAAGCTTTCTTT. As protein: CASSNRLLGTEAFF.